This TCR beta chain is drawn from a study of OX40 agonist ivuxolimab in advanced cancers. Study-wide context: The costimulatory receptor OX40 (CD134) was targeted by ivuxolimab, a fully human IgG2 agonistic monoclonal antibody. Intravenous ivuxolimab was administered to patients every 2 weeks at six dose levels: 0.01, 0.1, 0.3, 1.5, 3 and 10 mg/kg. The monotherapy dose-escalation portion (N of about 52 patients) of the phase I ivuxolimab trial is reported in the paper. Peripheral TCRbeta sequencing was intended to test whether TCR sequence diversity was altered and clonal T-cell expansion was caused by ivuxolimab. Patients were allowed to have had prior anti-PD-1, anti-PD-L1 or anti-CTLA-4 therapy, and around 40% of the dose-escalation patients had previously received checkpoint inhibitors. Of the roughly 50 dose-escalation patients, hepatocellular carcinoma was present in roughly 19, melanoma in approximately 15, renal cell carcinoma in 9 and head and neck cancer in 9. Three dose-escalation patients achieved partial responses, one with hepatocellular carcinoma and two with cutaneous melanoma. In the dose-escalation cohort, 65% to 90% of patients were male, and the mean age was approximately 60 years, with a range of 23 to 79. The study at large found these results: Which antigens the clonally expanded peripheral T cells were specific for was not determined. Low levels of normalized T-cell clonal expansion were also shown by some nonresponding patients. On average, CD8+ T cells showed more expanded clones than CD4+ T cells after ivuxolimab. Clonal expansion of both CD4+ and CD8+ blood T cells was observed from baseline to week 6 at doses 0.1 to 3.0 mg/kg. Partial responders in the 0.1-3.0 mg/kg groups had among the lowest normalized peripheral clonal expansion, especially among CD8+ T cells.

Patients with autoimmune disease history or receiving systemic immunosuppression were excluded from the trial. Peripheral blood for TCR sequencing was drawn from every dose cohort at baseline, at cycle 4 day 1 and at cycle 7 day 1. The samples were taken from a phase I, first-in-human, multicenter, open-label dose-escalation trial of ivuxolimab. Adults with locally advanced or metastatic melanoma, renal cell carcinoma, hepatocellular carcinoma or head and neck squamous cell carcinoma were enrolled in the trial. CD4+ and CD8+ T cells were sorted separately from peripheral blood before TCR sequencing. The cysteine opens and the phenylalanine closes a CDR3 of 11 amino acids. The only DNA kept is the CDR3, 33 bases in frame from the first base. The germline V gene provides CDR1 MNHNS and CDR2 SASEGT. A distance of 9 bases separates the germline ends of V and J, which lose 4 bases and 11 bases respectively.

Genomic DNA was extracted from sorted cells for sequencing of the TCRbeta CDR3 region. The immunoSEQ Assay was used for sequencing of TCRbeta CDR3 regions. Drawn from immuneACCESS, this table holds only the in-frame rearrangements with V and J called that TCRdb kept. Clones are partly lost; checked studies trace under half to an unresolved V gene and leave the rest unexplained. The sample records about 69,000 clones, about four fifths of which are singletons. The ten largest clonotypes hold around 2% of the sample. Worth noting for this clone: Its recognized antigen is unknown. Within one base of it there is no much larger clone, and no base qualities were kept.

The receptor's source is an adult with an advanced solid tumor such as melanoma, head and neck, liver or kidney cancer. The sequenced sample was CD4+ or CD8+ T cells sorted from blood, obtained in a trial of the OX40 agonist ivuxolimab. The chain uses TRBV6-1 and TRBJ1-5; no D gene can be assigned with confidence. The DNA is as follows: TGTGCCAGCAGTGTCGGTGCGGCCCAGCATTTT. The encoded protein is CASSVGAAQHF.